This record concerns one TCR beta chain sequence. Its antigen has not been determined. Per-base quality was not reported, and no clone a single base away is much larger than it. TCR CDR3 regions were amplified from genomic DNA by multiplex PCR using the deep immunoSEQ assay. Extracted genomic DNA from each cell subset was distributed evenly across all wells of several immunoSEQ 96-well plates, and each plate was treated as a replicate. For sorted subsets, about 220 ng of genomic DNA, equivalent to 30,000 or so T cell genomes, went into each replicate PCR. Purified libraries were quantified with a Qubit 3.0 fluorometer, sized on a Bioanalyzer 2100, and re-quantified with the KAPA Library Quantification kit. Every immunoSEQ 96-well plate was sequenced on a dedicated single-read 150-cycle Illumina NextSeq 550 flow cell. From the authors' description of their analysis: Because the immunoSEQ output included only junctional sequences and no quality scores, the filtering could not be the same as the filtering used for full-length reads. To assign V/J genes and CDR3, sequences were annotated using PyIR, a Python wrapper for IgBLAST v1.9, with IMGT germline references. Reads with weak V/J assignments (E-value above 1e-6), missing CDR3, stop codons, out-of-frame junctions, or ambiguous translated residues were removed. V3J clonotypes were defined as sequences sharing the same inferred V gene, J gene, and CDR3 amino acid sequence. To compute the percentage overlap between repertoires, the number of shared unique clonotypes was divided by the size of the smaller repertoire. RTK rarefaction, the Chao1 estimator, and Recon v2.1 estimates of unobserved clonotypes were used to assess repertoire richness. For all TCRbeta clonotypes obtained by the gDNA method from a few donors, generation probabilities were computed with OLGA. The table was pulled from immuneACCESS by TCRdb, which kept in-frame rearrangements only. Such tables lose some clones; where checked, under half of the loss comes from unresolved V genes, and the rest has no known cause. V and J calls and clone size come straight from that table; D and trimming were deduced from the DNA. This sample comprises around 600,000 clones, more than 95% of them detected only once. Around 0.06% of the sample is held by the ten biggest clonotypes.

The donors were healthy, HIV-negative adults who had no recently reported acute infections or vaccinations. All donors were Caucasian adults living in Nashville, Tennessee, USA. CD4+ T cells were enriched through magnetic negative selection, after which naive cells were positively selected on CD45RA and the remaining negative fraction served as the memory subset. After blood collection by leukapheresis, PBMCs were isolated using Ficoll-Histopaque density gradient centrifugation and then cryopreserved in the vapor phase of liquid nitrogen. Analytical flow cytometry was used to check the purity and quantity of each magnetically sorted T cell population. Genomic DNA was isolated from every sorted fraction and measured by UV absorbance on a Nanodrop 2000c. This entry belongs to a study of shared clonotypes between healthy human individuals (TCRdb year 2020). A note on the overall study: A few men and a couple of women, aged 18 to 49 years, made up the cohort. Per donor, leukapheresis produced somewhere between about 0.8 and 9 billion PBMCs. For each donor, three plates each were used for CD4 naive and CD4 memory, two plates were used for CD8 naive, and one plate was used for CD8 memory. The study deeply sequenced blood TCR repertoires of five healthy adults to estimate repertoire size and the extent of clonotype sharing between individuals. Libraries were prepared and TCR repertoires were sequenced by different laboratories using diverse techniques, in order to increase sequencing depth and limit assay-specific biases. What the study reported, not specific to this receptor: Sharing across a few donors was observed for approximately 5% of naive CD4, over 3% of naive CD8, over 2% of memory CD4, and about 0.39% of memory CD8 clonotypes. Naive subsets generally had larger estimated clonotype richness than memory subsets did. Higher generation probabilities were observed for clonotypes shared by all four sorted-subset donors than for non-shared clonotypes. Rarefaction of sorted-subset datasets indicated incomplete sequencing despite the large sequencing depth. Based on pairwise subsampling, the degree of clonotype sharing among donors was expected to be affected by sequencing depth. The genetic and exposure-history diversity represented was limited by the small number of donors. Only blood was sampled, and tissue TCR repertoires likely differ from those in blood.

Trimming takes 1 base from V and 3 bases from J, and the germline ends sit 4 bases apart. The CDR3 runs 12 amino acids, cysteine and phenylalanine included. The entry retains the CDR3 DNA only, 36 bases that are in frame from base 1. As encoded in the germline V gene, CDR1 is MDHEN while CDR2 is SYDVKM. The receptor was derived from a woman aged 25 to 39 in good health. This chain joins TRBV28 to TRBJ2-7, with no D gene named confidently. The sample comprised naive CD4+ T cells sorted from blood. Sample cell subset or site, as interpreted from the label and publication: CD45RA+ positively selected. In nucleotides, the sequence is TGTGCCAGCAGTTTATCCCGCTACGAGCAGTACTTC. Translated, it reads CASSLSRYEQYF.